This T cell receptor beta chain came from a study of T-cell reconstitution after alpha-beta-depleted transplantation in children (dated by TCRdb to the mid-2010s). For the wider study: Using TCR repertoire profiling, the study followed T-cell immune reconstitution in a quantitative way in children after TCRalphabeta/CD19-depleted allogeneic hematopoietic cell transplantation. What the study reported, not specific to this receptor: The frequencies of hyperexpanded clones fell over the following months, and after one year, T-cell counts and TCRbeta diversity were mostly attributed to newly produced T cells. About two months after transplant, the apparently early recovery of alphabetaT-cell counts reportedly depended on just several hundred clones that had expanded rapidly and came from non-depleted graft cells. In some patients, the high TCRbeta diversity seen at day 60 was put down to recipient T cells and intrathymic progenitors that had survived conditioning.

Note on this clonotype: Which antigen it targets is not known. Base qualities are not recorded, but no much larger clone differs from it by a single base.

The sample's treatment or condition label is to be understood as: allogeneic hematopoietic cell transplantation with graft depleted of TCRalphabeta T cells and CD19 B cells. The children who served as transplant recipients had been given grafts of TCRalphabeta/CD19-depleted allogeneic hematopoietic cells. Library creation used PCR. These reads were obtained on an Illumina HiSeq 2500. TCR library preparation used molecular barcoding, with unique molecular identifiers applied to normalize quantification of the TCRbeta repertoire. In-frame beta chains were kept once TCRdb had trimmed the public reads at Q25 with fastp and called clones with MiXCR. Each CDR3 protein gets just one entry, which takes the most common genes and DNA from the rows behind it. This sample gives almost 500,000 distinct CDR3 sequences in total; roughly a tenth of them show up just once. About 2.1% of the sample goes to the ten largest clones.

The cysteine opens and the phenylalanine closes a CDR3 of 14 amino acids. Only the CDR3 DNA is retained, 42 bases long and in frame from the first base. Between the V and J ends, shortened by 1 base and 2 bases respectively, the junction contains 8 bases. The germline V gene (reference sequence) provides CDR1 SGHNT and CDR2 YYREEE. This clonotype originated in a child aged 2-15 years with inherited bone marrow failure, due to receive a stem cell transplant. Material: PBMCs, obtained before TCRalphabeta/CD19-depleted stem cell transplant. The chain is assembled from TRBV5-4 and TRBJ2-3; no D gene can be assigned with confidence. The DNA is TGTGCCAGCAGCTTGCCAGGCACCACAGATACGCAGTATTTT. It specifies CASSLPGTTDTQYF.